This T cell receptor (beta chain) was sequenced during a study of cytomegalovirus exposure and HLA in healthy donors. The PCR used 60 Vbeta and 13 Jbeta primers. Sequencing was performed with immunoSEQ multiplex PCR; in TCRdb, only in-frame clones are kept and a portion is missing. This sample has 160,000 or so clones; approximately 81% occur once, and the top ten carry about 7%. Study-wide points: In vitro, three CMV-associated chains proved specific for CMV antigens. In the analysis, some V segments, TRBV6-2 and TRBV6-3 included, were excluded as indistinguishable.

The trim removed 4 bases at V and 5 bases at J, leaving 6 bases unmatched. CDR1 and CDR2 (germline): MNHNY, SVGAGI (reference sequence). The CDR3 length is 15 residues. Comment on this clone: Antigen specificity is unknown.

V usage is TRBV6-6 and J usage is TRBJ2-3; the match to TRBD2 covers 10 bases. The clonotype was recovered from a woman in her 30s in good health and CMV-seropositive. The sequenced sample was PBMCs. The CDR3: CASSFPRTSGDTQYF. CDR3 nucleotide sequence: TGTGCCAGCAGTTTCCCCCGGACTAGCGGAGATACGCAGTATTTT.